Listed here are 25 T cell receptor beta chains from one sample, sequenced in a study of cytomegalovirus exposure and HLA in healthy donors. 13 Jbeta primers and 60 Vbeta primers were used for the PCR. Only in-frame clones appear in the TCRdb table, and some are missing; sequencing was by immunoSEQ multiplex PCR. In the table there are around 220,000 clones, roughly 80% of which are singletons. Sequencing was done on a sample of PBMCs. These receptors were obtained from a girl aged 10 to 17 in good health and CMV-seronegative.

Regarding this clone: The same CDR3 arises from other DNA sequences in this sample as well. This rearrangement joins TRBV6-5 to TRBJ1-1; TRBD1 aligns across 8 bases. The CDR3 is made up of 15 amino acids. From germline, CDR1 is MNHEY and CDR2 SVGAGI. V lost 2 bases to trimming and J lost 0 bases; unmatched junction nucleotides: 2. CDR3 bases: TGTGCCAGCAGTTACCACAGGGGGATGAACACTGAAGCTTTCTTT. This sequence encodes CASSYHRGMNTEAFF.

This chain connects TRBV7-9 to TRBJ2-2, with a possible D match to TRBD1 (5 bases). V dropped 5 bases and J dropped 1 base, with 11 bases sitting between them. This CDR3 has 15 residues. Looked up from germline, CDR1 is SEHNR and CDR2 is FQNEAQ (reference sequence). CDR3 loop: CASSRFQGNTGELFF. The CDR3 DNA sequence: TGTGCCAGCAGCCGATTTCAGGGGAACACCGGGGAGCTGTTTTTT.

The chain is built from TRBV4-1 and TRBJ2-3; 7 nucleotides agree with TRBD2. The CDR3 consists of 15 residues. Unmatched junction bases numbered 5, after V lost 4 bases and J lost 1 base. In germline, CDR1 is MGHRA, CDR2 YSYEKL. In DNA form, the CDR3 reads TGCGCCAGCAGCCGAGAGCGGGACGGCACAGATACGCAGTATTTT. This translates into CASSRERDGTDTQYF.

J is TRBJ1-6 and V is TRBV7-9; D remains unclear. The CDR3 length is 12 residues. Germline V gene sequence: CDR1 SEHNR, CDR2 FQNEAQ (reference sequence). Trimming took off 1 base at V and 11 bases at J, with 6 bases between the two ends. CDR3 sequence: CASSLVSPPLHF. The CDR3 coding sequence is TGTGCCAGCAGCTTAGTCAGTCCACCCCTCCACTTT.

The J gene is TRBJ1-5, the V gene TRBV11-2, with a weak D call TRBD1 (6 bases). Germline CDR1 and CDR2: SGHAT and FQNNGV. Trimming stripped 4 bases from V and 0 bases from J, with 19 bases between. The CDR3 is 18 amino acids. The CDR3 nucleotides read TGTGCCAGCAGCTCTCCGGACAGATCCCGTTATAGCAATCAGCCCCAGCATTTT. It specifies CASSSPDRSRYSNQPQHF.

This chain connects TRBV29-1 to TRBJ2-3; 10 nucleotides agree with TRBD2. CDR3 size: 14 residues. Germline assignment: CDR1 SQVTM and CDR2 ANQGSEA. With 5 bases clipped from V and 5 bases from J, the junction kept 7 bases outside the gene matches. CDR3 DNA sequence: TGCAGCGTTAAGAGCGGGAGGGCCAAAGATACGCAGTATTTT. It is translated as CSVKSGRAKDTQYF.

The rearrangement links TRBV7-6 to TRBJ2-1, with a weak D call TRBD2 (6 bases). V gave up 1 base and J gave up 5 bases, with 15 bases separating them. The CDR3 is 16 residues long. Germline V gene data show CDR1 as SGHVS and CDR2 as FNYEAQ. CDR3 sequence reads: CASSLGTGVPHNEQFF. The CDR3 coding sequence is TGTGCCAGCAGCTTAGGGACGGGAGTCCCTCACAATGAGCAGTTCTTC.

The rearrangement joins TRBV9 to TRBJ2-7, with D possibly matching TRBD1 (6 bases). The V end was cut by 3 bases, the J end by 2 bases, with 18 bases between. The germline V gene has CDR1 SGDLS and CDR2 YYNGEE. The CDR3 has 16 amino acids. The CDR3 sequence is CASSASGHNIPYEQYF. The CDR3 DNA reads TGTGCCAGCAGCGCCTCGGGACATAATATTCCCTACGAGCAGTACTTC.

V and J are TRBV5-6 and TRBJ2-2, with a tentative D call TRBD2 (5 bases). CDR3 length: 16 amino acids. Germline assignment: CDR1 SGHDT and CDR2 YYEEEE. Trimming took off 4 bases at V and 7 bases at J, with 20 bases between the two ends. The CDR3 reads CASSLFRGELGGELFF. CDR3 DNA: TGTGCCAGCAGCCTCTTCCGGGGAGAGCTAGGCGGGGAGCTGTTTTTT.

The V gene is TRBV5-1, the J gene TRBJ1-3; D unclear. V was pared by 0 bases and J by 0 bases, with 13 bases between. This CDR3 region has 17 residues. CDR1 is SGHRS and CDR2 is YFSETQ in the germline V gene. The CDR3 is CASSLDRNSDSGNTIYF. The CDR3 DNA sequence: TGCGCCAGCAGCTTGGACAGAAATTCGGACTCTGGAAACACCATATATTTT.

This clone was seen only a few times. V usage is TRBV4-1 and J usage is TRBJ1-4; 7 bases align to TRBD1. After removal of 6 bases from V and 5 bases from J, the junction contained 6 bases not matched to a gene. The CDR3 consists of 14 residues. Germline assignment: CDR1 MGHRA and CDR2 YSYEKL. CDR3 coding DNA: TGCGCCAGCAGTACGGGACAGTGGAATGAAAAACTGTTTTTT. Protein product: CASSTGQWNEKLFF.

This chain connects TRBV14 to TRBJ2-7; 9 nucleotides agree with TRBD1. With V trimmed by 4 bases and J by 6 bases, 7 bases remained unmatched. The CDR3 length is 14 residues. Germline values: CDR1 SGHDN, CDR2 FVKESK. CDR3 sequence: CASSLYRGLSEQYF. The CDR3 bases are TGTGCCAGCAGCCTTTACAGGGGGCTGAGCGAGCAGTACTTC.

The CDR3 coding sequence is TGTGCCAGCAGTTTTTGGGGGACAGGGTCGTACGAGCAGTACTTC. The encoded protein is CASSFWGTGSYEQYF. The genes are TRBV27 and TRBJ2-7, with TRBD1 identical over 9 bases. CDR3 size: 15 residues. With V trimmed by 3 bases and J by 4 bases, 7 bases remained unmatched. Looked up from germline, CDR1 is MNHEY and CDR2 is SMNVEV (reference sequence).

This chain joins TRBV5-8 and TRBJ1-4; 8 nucleotides line up with TRBD1. Germline CDR1 reads SGHTS; CDR2 reads YDEGEE. There are 15 residues in the CDR3. V lost 0 bases to trimming and J lost 5 bases; unmatched junction nucleotides: 3. CDR3 amino acids: CASSLGTGTNEKLFF. CDR3 DNA sequence: TGTGCCAGCAGCTTGGGGACAGGGACAAATGAAAAACTGTTTTTT.

The V and J genes are TRBV6-1 and TRBJ2-5, with D possibly matching TRBD1 (5 bases). The V and J ends lost 6 bases and 9 bases respectively, with 20 bases between them. CDR1 MNHNS and CDR2 SASEGT come from the germline V gene. The CDR3 length is 14 residues. The CDR3 sequence: CASRKTEFQGAQYF. The CDR3, as DNA: TGTGCCAGCAGGAAGACTGAGTTCCAAGGGGCCCAGTACTTC.

This clone was detected only a few times. J is TRBJ2-1 and V is TRBV19; D not resolved. The CDR3 runs 14 residues. V was cut by 2 bases and J by 10 bases, with 15 bases left in between. Germline-derived CDR1 and CDR2 are LNHDA and SQIVND (reference sequence). Written as DNA, the CDR3 is TGTGCCAGTAGTATACTTGTTTTGGGCCCCGAGCAGTTCTTC. Protein: CASSILVLGPEQFF. Full variable domain (rest looked up from reference TRBV19 and TRBJ2-1): DGGITQSPKYLFRKEGQNVTLSCEQNLNHDAMYWYRQDPGQGLRLIYYSQIVNDFQKGDIAEGYSVSREKKESFPLTVTSAQKNPTAFYLCASSILVLGPEQFFGPGTRLTVL.

The chain joins TRBV5-1 to TRBJ1-2, with D hard to call. This CDR3 is built from 14 residues. Trimming stripped 1 base from V and 3 bases from J, with 10 bases between. Germline V gene lookup returns CDR1 SGHRS and CDR2 YFSETQ. This CDR3 is CASSLPGSDYGYTF. CDR3 bases: TGCGCCAGCAGCTTGCCGGGTAGTGACTATGGCTACACCTTC. The whole variable domain, remainder taken from reference TRBV5-1 and TRBJ1-2, is KAGVTQTPRYLIKTRGQQVTLSCSPISGHRSVSWYQQTPGQGLQFLFEYFSETQRNKGNFPGRFSGRQFSNSRSEMNVSTLELGDSALYLCASSLPGSDYGYTFGSGTRLTVV.

CDR3 sequence: CASSYSGQALGLFF. The CDR3 nucleotides read TGTGCCAGCAGTTACTCAGGACAGGCCCTAGGGCTGTTTTTT. The genes are TRBV6-5 and TRBJ1-4, with TRBD1 matching over 7 bases. This CDR3 has 14 residues. V was pared by 0 bases and J by 14 bases, with 9 bases of the junction left unmatched. The germline V gene encodes CDR1 MNHEY and CDR2 SVGAGI.

The gene calls are TRBV4-2 and TRBJ2-7; 8 bases match TRBD2. V was pared by 1 base and J by 2 bases, with 1 base of the junction left unmatched. This CDR3 comprises 14 residues. The V gene's germline CDR1 is LGHNA and CDR2 YNFKEQ. CDR3 nucleotides: TGTGCCAGCAGCCAAGGGGGACTAGCCTACGAGCAGTACTTC. Its protein is CASSQGGLAYEQYF.

This clone was counted a few times. The chain is built from TRBV6-5 and TRBJ1-1; 9 positions agree with TRBD1. The CDR3 loop spans 13 amino acids. Germline V gene lookup returns CDR1 MNHEY and CDR2 SVGAGI. Trimming removed 7 bases from V and 11 bases from J; junction bases left unmatched: 11. CDR3 coding DNA: TGTGCCAGCAACCCCGGGACAGGGAGGCAGGCTTTCTTT. This sequence encodes CASNPGTGRQAFF.

Regarding this clone: Other nucleotide sequences from this sample produce the same CDR3. The genes are TRBV30 and TRBJ2-1; D unclear. The CDR3 spans 15 residues. The germline V gene has CDR1 GTSNPN and CDR2 SVGIG (reference sequence). The ends were cut back, 4 bases at V and 6 bases at J, with 19 bases in the middle. CDR3 sequence: CAWTKISSLTNEQFF. In DNA, the CDR3 is TGTGCCTGGACTAAGATTTCGTCGTTAACCAATGAGCAGTTCTTC.

V gene TRBV4-1 combines with J gene TRBJ1-2; D not resolved. This CDR3 is built from 18 residues. Looked up from germline, CDR1 is MGHRA and CDR2 is YSYEKL. V was pared by 1 base and J by 0 bases, with 18 bases between. In DNA, the CDR3 is TGCGCCAGCAGCCAAGGGTTAACTCCACTGCCATCTAACTATGGCTACACCTTC. Translated: CASSQGLTPLPSNYGYTF.

The chain recombines TRBV4-2 with TRBJ1-5; no definite D call. CDR1 and CDR2 (germline): LGHNA, YNFKEQ. V dropped 0 bases and J dropped 5 bases, with 14 bases sitting between them. CDR3 length equals 16 residues. The CDR3 reads CASSQDIQSGYQPQHF. In nucleotides, the CDR3 is TGTGCCAGCAGCCAAGATATTCAGTCGGGGTATCAGCCCCAGCATTTT.

CDR3 nucleotides: TGTGCCAGTAATGAACAGGGGACCGGGGAGCTGTTTTTT. Amino acids: CASNEQGTGELFF. The chain has TRBV19 and TRBJ2-2; 7 bases agree with TRBD1. The V gene end was trimmed by 7 bases and the J gene end by 5 bases; junction bases not matched to a gene: 4. The CDR3 spans 13 residues. CDR1 is LNHDA, CDR2 SQIVND, per germline (reference sequence).

The chain has TRBV5-8 and TRBJ1-1; D uncertain. The CDR3 contains 15 residues. Trimming removed 1 base from V and 5 bases from J, with 15 bases in between. Germline assignment: CDR1 SGHTS and CDR2 YDEGEE. The DNA of the CDR3 is TGTGCCAGCAGCTTGCATTCGGGGAGTGGAACTGAAGCTTTCTTT. This sequence encodes CASSLHSGSGTEAFF.